This TCR beta chain was identified in a study of radiotherapy plus CTLA-4 blockade in lung cancer. Study-level results: Interferon-beta, together with early blood T cell clone dynamics, reportedly best predicted response.

This CDR3 comprises 15 residues. Trimming left V 4 bases short and J 5 bases short, with 18 bases between. Germline CDR1 SGHNT, CDR2 YENEEA. The protocol was immunoSEQ multiplex PCR, while the TCRdb copy is restricted to in-frame clones and leaves out a portion. The sample has roughly 32,000 clones; 70% are singletons. As concerns this clone: Its antigen is unknown.

Chemo-refractory metastatic non-small-cell lung cancer patients received focal radiation with ipilimumab CTLA-4 blockade. The specimen was peripheral blood, collected from a patient treated with radiotherapy plus ipilimumab. This TCR derives from a human donor with non-small cell lung cancer who had stable disease on radiotherapy plus ipilimumab. The rearrangement joins TRBV11-3 to TRBJ2-7; D possibly corresponds to TRBD1 (5 bases). This CDR3 is CASSSPRVGVHEQYF. The CDR3 DNA sequence: TGTGCCAGCAGCTCCCCCCGGGTAGGGGTGCACGAGCAGTACTTC.